The rows below give T cell receptor beta chains drawn from one sample of a study of blood T cell repertoires in COVID-19. Libraries were prepared by immunoSEQ multiplex PCR; TCRdb keeps only in-frame clonotypes and omits some of them. The sample carries some 200,000 clones, around 90% recorded once. Sample: PBMCs or T cells enriched from blood (not recorded which). The receptors were sampled from a young woman who had recovered from COVID-19. CDR3s include the opening cysteine and the closing phenylalanine or tryptophan. The D gene is left open where the match is weak. Some rows have no size entry. The others give once, few or many, or a class for an expanded clone.

clone_size j_call d_call v_call cdr3_aa cdr3_nt
- TRBJ1-2 - TRBV7-2 CASSLRGNLANYGYTF TGTGCCAGCAGCTTAAGAGGGAACCTAGCTAACTATGGCTACACCTTC
- TRBJ1-1 - TRBV29-1 CSVVIGRANTEAFF TGCAGCGTTGTTATTGGCAGGGCGAACACTGAAGCTTTCTTT
- TRBJ1-3 - TRBV12-5 CASVGQAGNTIYF TGTGCTAGTGTGGGGCAGGCCGGAAACACCATATATTTT
- TRBJ1-1 - TRBV19 CATAGQKNTEAFF TGTGCCACCGCCGGACAGAAGAACACTGAAGCTTTCTTT
- TRBJ1-3 TRBD1 TRBV25-1 CASSDPRGAGGHTIYF TGTGCCAGCAGTGATCCTCGCGGGGCAGGGGGACACACCATATATTTT
- TRBJ2-5 TRBD2 TRBV9 CASSVLAGFQETQYF TGTGCCAGCAGCGTGCTAGCGGGTTTCCAAGAGACCCAGTACTTC
- TRBJ2-2 - TRBV6-5 CASLRGSTGELFF TGTGCCAGCTTACGGGGGAGCACCGGGGAGCTGTTTTTT
- TRBJ1-2 TRBD1 TRBV27 CASRLSGTGYGYTF TGTGCCAGCAGGCTTTCCGGGACAGGCTATGGCTACACCTTC
- TRBJ2-7 - TRBV7-2 CASTADTSFSYEQYF TGTGCCAGCACCGCGGACACATCATTCTCCTACGAGCAGTACTTC
- TRBJ2-4 - TRBV5-1 CASRLDYHKNIQYF TGCGCCAGCAGACTGGACTACCACAAAAACATTCAGTACTTC
- TRBJ2-3 TRBD1 TRBV3-1/TRBV3-2 CASSPGQESDTQYF TGTGCCAGCAGCCCTGGACAGGAATCAGATACGCAGTATTTT
- TRBJ1-2 TRBD1 TRBV5-1 CASSSDRATHGYTF TGCGCCAGCAGCTCGGACAGGGCTACTCATGGCTACACCTTC
- TRBJ2-3 - TRBV7-2 CASSPQFTDTQYF TGTGCCAGCAGCCCACAATTCACAGATACGCAGTATTTT
- TRBJ2-7 - TRBV12-3/TRBV12-4 CASSFVRQEQYF TGTGCCAGCAGTTTTGTCAGACAGGAGCAGTACTTC
once TRBJ2-2 - TRBV24-1 CATSDEDRRRGNGGELFF TGTGCCACCAGTGACGAGGACCGTCGTAGGGGCAATGGCGGGGAGCTGTTTTTT
- TRBJ1-2 TRBD1 TRBV28 CASRLQGAGSYGYTF TGTGCCAGCAGACTACAGGGGGCGGGGAGTTATGGCTACACCTTC
few TRBJ2-3 - TRBV4-3 CASSQDRSTDTQYF TGCGCCAGCAGCCAAGACCGGAGCACAGATACGCAGTATTTT
few TRBJ1-1 TRBD1 TRBV6-5 CASIRQGVTEAFF TGTGCCAGCATCAGACAGGGAGTCACTGAAGCTTTCTTT